Many counts were recorded for the clone carrying this T cell receptor beta chain. Per the original methods: Built for papillary thyroid cancer, a distant-metastasis classifier drew on CDR3 differences across clinicopathological groups. TCRdb reprocessed the PCR reads using MiXCR. What appears here as the V and J calls and clone size reflects TCRdb's work, not the paper's. The sample has thousands of clones; 25% are singletons. This entry belongs to a study of metastatic and nonmetastatic thyroid tumors. In the study overall: Samples came from malignant and benign thyroid patients, and repertoires were compared across blood and tumor or nodule tissue.

CDR3 length: 17 amino acids. Germline-derived CDR1 and CDR2 are MNHNY and SVGAGI (reference sequence). V shed 3 bases and J shed 4 bases, with 20 bases lying between them. There were no patients who had received any treatment before thyroid surgery. V usage is TRBV6-6 and J usage is TRBJ2-3, with a tentative D call TRBD2 (6 bases). Sequencing was performed on adjacent normal tissue. The TCR comes from a male donor with papillary thyroid cancer or a benign thyroid nodule (not recorded which). Some clones in this sample may be carry-over from other donors' samples. The CDR3 spells CASSYSGVRGGPDTQYF. The CDR3 nucleotides read TGTGCCAGCAGTTATTCTGGCGTGCGGGGAGGCCCAGATACGCAGTATTTT.